Sequencing of this T cell receptor (beta chain) was carried out in a study of blood T cells in healthy people across ages. Next came a second PCR, run for about 6 to 12 cycles, which used a sample-barcoded 5' primer along with a J-beta primer mix. Using its own MiXCR run on the 5' RACE reads, TCRdb lists one record per CDR3 protein. The sample shows some 760,000 distinct CDR3 sequences, about 25% of them seen only once. There are 14 residues in the CDR3. This clonotype was seen a handful of times. The sample was also linked to a second study, of T cells of mothers and their children. This second study says: Each child gave 2.5 million to 3.5 million TCR beta CDR3 reads (each mother, over 9.5 million).

Sequencing used blood. The genes are TRBV12-3 or TRBV12-4 and TRBJ2-5; 8 nucleotides agree with TRBD1. The J call may be mistaken, given a closer DNA end match to TRBJ2-7. The source is a boy aged 5-17 years in good health. The CDR3: CASTDRGTPYEQYF. Written as DNA, the CDR3 is TGTGCCAGCACCGACAGGGGAACACCCTACGAGCAGTACTTC.